These 2 T cell receptor beta chains originate from one sample sequenced in a study of T cells in Graves' hyperthyroidism and ophthalmopathy. The CDR3 regions of TCR beta were amplified from RNA transcripts. A first-round RT-PCR of the TCR CDR3 used the HTBI primer set. From the multiplex PCR reads, TCRdb called clonotypes with MiXCR, one entry per CDR3 protein. The sample has around 800,000 distinct CDR3 sequences; around 39% are singletons. The sequenced sample consisted of blood. These receptors came from a man aged 18 to 29 with Graves' hyperthyroidism.

This chain links TRBV29-1 with TRBJ2-7; TRBD1 or TRBD2 may be the D gene (5 bases each). Trimming removed 6 bases from V and 0 bases from J, with 12 bases in between. The CDR3 sequence is 13 residues long. Germline V CDR1 and CDR2: SQVTM, ANQGSEA. CDR3 DNA: TGCAGCGTAGAGGGGTTGGGCTCCTACGAGCAGTACTTC. Its translation is CSVEGLGSYEQYF.

The CDR3 DNA follows: TGTGCCAGCAGCCAGGACGACATCTCCTACGAGCAGTACTTC. Translated: CASSQDDISYEQYF. The V gene is TRBV7-9, the J gene TRBJ2-7; no firm D call. Per the germline V gene, CDR1 is SEHNR and CDR2 is FQNEAQ (reference sequence). The CDR3 extends over 14 amino acids. V was pared by 5 bases and J by 0 bases, with 11 bases between.